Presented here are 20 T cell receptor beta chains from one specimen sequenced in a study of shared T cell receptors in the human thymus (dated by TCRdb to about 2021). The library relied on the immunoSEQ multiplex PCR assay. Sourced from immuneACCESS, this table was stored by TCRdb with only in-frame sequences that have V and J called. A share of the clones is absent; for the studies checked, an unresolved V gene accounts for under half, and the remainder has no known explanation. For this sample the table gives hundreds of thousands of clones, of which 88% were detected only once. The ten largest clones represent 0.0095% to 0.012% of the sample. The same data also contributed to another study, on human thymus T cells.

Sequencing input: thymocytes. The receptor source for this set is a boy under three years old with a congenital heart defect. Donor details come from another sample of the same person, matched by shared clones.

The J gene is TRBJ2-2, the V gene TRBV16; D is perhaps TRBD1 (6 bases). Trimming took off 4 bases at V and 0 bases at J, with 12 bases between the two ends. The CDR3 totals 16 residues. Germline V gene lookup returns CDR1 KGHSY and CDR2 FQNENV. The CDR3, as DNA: TGTGCCAGCAGCCCACTGGGACACCCGAACACCGGGGAGCTGTTTTTT. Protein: CASSPLGHPNTGELFF.

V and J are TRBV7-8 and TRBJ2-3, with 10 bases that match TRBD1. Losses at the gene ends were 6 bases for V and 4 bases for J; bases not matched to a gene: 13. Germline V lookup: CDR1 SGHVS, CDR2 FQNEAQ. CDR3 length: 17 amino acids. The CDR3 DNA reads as TGTGCCAGCAGGAAGAAAGGGACAGGGGTGCTGTCAGATACGCAGTATTTT. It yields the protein CASRKKGTGVLSDTQYF.

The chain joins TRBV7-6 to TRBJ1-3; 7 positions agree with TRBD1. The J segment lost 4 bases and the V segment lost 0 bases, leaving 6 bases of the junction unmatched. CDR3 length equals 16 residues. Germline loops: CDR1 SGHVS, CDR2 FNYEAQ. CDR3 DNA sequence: TGTGCCAGCAGCTTAGCGGCATCACAGGGGGGAAACACCATATATTTT. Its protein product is CASSLAASQGGNTIYF.

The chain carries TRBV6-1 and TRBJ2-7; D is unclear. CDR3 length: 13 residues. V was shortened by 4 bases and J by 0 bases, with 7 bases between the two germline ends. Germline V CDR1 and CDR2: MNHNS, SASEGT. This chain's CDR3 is CASSAQYSYEQYF. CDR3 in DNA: TGTGCCAGCAGTGCCCAGTACTCCTACGAGCAGTACTTC.

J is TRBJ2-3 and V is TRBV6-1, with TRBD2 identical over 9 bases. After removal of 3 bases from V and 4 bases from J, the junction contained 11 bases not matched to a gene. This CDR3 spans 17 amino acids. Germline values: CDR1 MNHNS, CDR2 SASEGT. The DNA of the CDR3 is TGTGCCAGCAGTGATCGACTTAGCGGGAGAATTTCAGATACGCAGTATTTT. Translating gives CASSDRLSGRISDTQYF.

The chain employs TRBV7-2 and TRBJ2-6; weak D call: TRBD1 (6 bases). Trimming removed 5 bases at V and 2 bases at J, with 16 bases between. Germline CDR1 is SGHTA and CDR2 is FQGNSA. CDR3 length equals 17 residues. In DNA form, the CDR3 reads TGTGCCAGCAGCCCAATGGCGCAGGGGACTGGGGCCAACGTCCTGACTTTC. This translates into CASSPMAQGTGANVLTF.

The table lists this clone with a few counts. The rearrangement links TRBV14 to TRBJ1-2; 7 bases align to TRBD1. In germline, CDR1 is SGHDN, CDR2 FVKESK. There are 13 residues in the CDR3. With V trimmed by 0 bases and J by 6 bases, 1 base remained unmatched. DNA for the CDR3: TGTGCCAGCAGCCAAGACCAGGGGGATGGCTACACCTTC. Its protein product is CASSQDQGDGYTF.

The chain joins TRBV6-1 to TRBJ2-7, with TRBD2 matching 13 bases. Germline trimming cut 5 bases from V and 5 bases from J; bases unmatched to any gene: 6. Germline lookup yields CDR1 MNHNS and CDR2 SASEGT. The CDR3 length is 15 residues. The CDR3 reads CASSPRTSGSHEQYF. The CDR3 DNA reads TGTGCCAGCAGTCCCCGGACTAGCGGGAGCCACGAGCAGTACTTC.

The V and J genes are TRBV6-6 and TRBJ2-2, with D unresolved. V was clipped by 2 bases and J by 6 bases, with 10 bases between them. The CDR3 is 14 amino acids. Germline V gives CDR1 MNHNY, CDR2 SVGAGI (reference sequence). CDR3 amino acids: CASSYPQEPGELFF. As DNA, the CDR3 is TGTGCCAGCAGTTACCCTCAGGAACCCGGGGAGCTGTTTTTT.

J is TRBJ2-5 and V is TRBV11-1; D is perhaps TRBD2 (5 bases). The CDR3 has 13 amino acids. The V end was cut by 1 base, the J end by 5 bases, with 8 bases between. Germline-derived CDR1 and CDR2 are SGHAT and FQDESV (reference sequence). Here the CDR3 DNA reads TGTGCCAGCAGCTTAGGGGGAGTGGAGACCCAGTACTTC. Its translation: CASSLGGVETQYF.

CDR3 nucleotide sequence: TGTGCCAGCAGCCTACAGGGGCCCAAAAACATTCAGTACTTC. Translating it yields CASSLQGPKNIQYF. J is TRBJ2-4 and V is TRBV6-1, with 7 bases fitting TRBD1. There are 14 residues in the CDR3. CDR1 is MNHNS, CDR2 SASEGT, per germline. The V and J ends lost 6 bases and 2 bases, in that order; junction bases with no gene match: 4.

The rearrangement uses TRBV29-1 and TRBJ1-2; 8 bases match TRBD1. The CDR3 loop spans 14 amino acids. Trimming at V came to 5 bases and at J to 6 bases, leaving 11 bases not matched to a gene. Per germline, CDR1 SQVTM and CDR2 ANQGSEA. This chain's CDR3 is CSVPTPGQVDGYTF. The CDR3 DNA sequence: TGCAGCGTTCCCACCCCGGGACAGGTGGATGGCTACACCTTC. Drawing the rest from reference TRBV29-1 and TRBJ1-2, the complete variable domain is SAVISQKPSRDICQRGTSLTIQCQVDSQVTMMFWYRQQPGQSLTLIATANQGSEATYESGFVIDKFPISRPNLTFSTLTVSNMSPEDSSIYLCSVPTPGQVDGYTFGSGTRLTVV.

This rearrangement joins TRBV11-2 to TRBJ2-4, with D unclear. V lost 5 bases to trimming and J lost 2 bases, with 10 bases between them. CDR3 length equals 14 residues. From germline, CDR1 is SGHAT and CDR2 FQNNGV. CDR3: CASSPPGPKNIQYF. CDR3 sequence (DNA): TGTGCCAGCAGCCCCCCCGGTCCCAAAAACATTCAGTACTTC.

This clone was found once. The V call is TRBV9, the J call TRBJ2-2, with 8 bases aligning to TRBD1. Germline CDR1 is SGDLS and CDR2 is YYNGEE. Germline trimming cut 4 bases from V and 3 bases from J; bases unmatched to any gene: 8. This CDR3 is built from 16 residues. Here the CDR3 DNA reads TGTGCCAGCAGCACCGGACAGGGAGATCACACCGGGGAGCTGTTTTTT. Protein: CASSTGQGDHTGELFF.

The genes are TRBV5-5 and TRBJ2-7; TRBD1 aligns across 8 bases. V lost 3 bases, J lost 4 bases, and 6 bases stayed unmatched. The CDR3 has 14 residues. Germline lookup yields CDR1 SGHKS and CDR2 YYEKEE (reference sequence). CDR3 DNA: TGTGCCAGCAGCTCGGACAGGGATAGGTACGAGCAGTACTTC. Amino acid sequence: CASSSDRDRYEQYF.

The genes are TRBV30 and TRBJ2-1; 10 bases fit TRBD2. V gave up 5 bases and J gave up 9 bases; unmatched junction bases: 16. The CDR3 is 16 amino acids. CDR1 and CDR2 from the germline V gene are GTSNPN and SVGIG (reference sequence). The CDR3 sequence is CAWSNSLAGVLSEQFF. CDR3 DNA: TGTGCCTGGTCCAATTCCCTAGCGGGAGTATTGAGTGAGCAGTTCTTC.

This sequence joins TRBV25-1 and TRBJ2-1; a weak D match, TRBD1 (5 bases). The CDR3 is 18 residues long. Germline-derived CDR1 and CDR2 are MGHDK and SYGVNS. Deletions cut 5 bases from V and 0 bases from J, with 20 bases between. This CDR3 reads CASSPKGQGPSSYNEQFF. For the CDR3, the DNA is TGTGCCAGCAGTCCCAAAGGGCAGGGCCCGAGCTCCTACAATGAGCAGTTCTTC.

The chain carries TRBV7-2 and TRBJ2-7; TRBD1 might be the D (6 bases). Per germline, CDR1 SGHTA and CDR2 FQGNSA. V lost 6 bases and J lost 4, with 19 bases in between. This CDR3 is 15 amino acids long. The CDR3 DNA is TGTGCCAGCAGTTCTGTGGACAGCAGATCTTACGAGCAGTACTTC. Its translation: CASSSVDSRSYEQYF.

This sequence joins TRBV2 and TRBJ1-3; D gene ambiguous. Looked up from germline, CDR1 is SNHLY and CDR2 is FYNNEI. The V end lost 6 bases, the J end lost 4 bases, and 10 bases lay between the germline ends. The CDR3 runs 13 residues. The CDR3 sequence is CASRTPWGNTIYF. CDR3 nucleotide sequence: TGTGCCAGCAGAACTCCCTGGGGAAACACCATATATTTT.

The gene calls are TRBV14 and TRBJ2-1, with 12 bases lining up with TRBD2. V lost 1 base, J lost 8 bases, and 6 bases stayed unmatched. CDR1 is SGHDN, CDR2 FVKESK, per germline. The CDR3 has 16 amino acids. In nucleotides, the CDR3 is TGTGCCAGCAGCCAAGGGTCTAGCGGGAGGGCTGATGAGCAGTTCTTC. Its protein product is CASSQGSSGRADEQFF.